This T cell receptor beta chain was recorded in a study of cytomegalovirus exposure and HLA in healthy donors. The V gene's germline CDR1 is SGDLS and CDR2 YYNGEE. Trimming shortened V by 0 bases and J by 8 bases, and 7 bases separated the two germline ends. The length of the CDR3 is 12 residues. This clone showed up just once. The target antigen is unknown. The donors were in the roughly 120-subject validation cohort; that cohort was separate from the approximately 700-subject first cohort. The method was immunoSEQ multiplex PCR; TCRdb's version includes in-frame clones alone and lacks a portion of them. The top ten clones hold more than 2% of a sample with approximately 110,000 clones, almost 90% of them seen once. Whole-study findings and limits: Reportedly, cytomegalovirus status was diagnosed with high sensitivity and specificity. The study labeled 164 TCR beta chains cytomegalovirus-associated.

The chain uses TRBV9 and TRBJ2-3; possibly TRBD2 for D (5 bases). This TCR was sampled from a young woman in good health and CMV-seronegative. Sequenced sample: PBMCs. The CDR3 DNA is TGTGCCAGCAGCGTAGTCCGGGGTACGCAGTATTTT. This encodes CASSVVRGTQYF.